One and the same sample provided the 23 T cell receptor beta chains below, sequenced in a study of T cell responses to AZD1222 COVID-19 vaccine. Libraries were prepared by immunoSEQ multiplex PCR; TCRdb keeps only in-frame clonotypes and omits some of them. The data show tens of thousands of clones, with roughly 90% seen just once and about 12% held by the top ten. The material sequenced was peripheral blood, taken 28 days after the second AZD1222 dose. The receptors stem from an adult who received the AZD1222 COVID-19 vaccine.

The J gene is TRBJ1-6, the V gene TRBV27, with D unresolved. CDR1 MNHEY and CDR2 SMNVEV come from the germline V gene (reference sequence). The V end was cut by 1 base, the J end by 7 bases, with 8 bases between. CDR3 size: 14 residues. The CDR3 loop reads CASSLWSGNSPLHF. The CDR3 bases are TGTGCCAGCAGTTTATGGTCGGGGAATTCACCCCTCCACTTT.

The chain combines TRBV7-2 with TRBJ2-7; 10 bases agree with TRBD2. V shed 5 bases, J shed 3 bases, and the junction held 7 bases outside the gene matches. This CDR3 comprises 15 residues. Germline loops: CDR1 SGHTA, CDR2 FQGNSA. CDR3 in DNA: TGTGCCAGCAGCACGGGACTAGCGTTCCTCTACGAGCAGTACTTC. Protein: CASSTGLAFLYEQYF.

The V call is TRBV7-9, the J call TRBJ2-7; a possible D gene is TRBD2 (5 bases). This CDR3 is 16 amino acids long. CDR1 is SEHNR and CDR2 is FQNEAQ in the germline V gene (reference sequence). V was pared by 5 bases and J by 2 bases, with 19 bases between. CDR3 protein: CASSHTSRGRAYEQYF. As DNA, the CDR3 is TGTGCCAGCAGCCATACCTCACGGGGAAGGGCCTACGAGCAGTACTTC.

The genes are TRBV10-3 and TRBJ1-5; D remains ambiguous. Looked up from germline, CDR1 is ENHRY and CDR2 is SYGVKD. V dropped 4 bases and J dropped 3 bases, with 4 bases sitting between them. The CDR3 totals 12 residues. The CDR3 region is CAISAVNQPQHF. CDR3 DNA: TGTGCCATCAGTGCCGTCAATCAGCCCCAGCATTTT.

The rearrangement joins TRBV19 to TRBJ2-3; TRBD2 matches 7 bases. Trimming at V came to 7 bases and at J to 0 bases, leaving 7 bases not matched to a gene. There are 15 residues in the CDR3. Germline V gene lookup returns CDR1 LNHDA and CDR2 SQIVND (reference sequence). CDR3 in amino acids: CASNMGEGSTDTQYF. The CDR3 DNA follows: TGTGCCAGTAACATGGGGGAGGGGAGCACAGATACGCAGTATTTT.

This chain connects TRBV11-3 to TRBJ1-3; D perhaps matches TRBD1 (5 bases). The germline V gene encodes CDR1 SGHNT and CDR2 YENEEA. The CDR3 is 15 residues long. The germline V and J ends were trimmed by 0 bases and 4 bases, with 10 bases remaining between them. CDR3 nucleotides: TGTGCCAGCAGCTTAGATCAGGGAGCCGGAAACACCATATATTTT. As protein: CASSLDQGAGNTIYF.

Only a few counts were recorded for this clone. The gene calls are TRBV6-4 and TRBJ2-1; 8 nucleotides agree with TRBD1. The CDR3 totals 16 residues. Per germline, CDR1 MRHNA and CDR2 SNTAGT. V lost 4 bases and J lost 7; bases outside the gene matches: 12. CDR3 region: CASSGVVGQGVNEQFF. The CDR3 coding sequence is TGTGCCAGCAGTGGAGTGGTTGGACAGGGAGTGAATGAGCAGTTCTTC.

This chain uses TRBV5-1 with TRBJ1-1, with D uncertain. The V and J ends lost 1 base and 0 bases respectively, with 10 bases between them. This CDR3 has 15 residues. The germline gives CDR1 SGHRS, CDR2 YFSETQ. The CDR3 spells CASSLTANMNTEAFF. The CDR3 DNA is TGCGCCAGCAGCTTGACAGCTAATATGAACACTGAAGCTTTCTTT.

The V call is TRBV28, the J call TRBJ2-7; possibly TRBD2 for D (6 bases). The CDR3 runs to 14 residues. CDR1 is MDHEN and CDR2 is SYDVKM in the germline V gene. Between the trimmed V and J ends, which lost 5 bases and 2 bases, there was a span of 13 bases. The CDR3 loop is CASSLNGGAYEQYF. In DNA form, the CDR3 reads TGTGCCAGCAGTCTAAACGGGGGAGCCTACGAGCAGTACTTC.

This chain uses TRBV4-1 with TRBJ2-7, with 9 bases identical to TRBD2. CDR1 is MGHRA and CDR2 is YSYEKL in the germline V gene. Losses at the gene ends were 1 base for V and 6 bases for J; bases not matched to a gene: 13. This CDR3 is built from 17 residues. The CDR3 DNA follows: TGCGCCAGCAGCCAAGTTTGGGCTAGCGGGAAAAACCGCGAGCAGTACTTC. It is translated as CASSQVWASGKNREQYF.

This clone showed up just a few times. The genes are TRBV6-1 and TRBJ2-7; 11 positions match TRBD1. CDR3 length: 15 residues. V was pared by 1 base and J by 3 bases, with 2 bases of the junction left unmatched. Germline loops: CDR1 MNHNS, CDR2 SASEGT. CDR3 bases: TGTGCCAGCAGTGAAGGGACAGGGGGCATCTACGAGCAGTACTTC. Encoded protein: CASSEGTGGIYEQYF.

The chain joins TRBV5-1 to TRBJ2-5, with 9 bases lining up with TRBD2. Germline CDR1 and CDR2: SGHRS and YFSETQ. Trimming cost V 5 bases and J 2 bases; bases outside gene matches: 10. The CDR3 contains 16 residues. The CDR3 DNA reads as TGCGCCAGCAGTTTAGGACTAGCGTTATCTCAAGAGACCCAGTACTTC. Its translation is CASSLGLALSQETQYF.

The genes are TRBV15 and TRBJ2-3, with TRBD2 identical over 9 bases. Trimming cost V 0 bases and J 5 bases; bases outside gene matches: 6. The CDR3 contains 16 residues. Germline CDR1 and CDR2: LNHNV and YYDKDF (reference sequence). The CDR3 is CATSRDIAGAVDTQYF. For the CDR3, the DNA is TGTGCCACCAGCAGAGATATAGCGGGAGCGGTAGATACGCAGTATTTT.

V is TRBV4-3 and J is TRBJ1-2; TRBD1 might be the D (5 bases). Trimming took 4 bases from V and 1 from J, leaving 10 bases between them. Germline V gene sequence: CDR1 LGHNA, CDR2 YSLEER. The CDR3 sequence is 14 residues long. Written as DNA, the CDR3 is TGCGCCAGCAGCCTTATGGGGGATAACTATGGCTACACCTTC. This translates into CASSLMGDNYGYTF.

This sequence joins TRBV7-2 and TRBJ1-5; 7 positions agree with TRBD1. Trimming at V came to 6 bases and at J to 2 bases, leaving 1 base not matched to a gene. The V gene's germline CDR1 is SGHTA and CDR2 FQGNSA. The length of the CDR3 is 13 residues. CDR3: CASRTGGNQPQHF. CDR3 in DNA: TGTGCCAGCAGAACAGGGGGCAATCAGCCCCAGCATTTT.

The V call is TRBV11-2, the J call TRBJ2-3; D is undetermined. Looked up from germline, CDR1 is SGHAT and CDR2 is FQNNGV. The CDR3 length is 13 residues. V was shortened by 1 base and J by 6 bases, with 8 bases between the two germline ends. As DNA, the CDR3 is TGTGCCAGCAGCTTAGGGGGTGCGGATACGCAGTATTTT. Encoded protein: CASSLGGADTQYF.

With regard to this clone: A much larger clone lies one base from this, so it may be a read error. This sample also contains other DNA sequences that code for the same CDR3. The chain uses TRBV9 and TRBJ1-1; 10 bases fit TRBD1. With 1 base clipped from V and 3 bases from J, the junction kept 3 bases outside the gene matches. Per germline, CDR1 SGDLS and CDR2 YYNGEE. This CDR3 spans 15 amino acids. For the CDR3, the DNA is TGTGCCAGCAGCGTAAAGGGGACAGGGGACACTGAAGCTTTCTTT. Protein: CASSVKGTGDTEAFF.

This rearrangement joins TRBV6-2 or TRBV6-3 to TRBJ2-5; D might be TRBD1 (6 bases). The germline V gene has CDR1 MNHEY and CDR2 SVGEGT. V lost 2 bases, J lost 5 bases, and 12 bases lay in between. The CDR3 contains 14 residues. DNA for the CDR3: TGTGCCAGCAGTTACATTGGGGGCAGGGAGACCCAGTACTTC. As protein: CASSYIGGRETQYF.

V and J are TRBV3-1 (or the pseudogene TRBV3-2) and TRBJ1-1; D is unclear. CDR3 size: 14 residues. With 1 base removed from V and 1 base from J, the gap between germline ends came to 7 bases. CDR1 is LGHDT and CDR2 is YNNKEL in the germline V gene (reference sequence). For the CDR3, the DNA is TGTGCCAGCAGCCAAGGTTGGGGGAACACTGAAGCTTTCTTT. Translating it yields CASSQGWGNTEAFF.

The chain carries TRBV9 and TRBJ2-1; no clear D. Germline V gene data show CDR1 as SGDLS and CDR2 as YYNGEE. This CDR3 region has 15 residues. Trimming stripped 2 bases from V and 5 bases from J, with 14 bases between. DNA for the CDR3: TGTGCCAGCAGCGTTCTTACCAGCCCTGACAATGAGCAGTTCTTC. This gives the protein CASSVLTSPDNEQFF.

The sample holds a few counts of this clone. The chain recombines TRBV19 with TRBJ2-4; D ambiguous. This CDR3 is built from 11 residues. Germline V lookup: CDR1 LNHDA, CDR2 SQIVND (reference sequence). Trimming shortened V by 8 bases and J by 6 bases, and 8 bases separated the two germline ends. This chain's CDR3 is CASSDGNIQYF. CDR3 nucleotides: TGTGCCAGTTCCGATGGAAACATTCAGTACTTC.

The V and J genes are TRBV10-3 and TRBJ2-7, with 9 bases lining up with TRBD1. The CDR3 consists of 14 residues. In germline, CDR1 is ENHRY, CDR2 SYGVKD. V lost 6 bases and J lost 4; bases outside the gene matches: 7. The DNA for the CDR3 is TGTGCCATCAGCCCCCTACAGGGGGCTTACGAGCAGTACTTC. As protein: CAISPLQGAYEQYF.

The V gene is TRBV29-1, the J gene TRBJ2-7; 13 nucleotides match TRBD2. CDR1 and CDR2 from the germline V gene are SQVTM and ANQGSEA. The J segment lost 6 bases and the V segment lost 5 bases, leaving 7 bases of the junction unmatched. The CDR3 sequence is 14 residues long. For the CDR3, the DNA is TGCAGCGTTCTTGGACTAGCGGGAGATCCCGAGCAGTACTTC. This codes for CSVLGLAGDPEQYF.